These T cell receptor beta chains were read from a single sample in a study of cytomegalovirus exposure and HLA in healthy donors. Profiling relied on immunoSEQ multiplex PCR, and the TCRdb table lists in-frame clones only, not all of them. Among 130,000 or so clones, approximately 80% were seen once, and the ten largest hold roughly 5.2%. Sequences were obtained from PBMCs. The source is a man younger than 35 in good health and CMV-seropositive. Each CDR3 is given with its conserved first and last residue. A D gene is named only where the DNA matches it firmly. Some rows mark clone size as missing; the rest say once, few, many or name a class of expanded clone.

clone_size: few; cdr3_length: 11; d_call: NA; j_call: TRBJ1-1; v_call: TRBV28; cdr3_nt: TGTGCCAGCAGGACCTGGGAGGAAGCTTTCTTT; cdr3_aa: CASRTWEEAFF
clone_size: NA; cdr3_length: 13; d_call: NA; j_call: TRBJ2-7; v_call: TRBV6-5; cdr3_nt: TGTGCCAGCATATCTCCGGGTTCCTACGAGCAGTACTTC; cdr3_aa: CASISPGSYEQYF
clone_size: NA; cdr3_length: 14; d_call: TRBD2; j_call: TRBJ2-1; v_call: TRBV6-5; cdr3_nt: TGTGCCAGCAGTGCTTCGGCGGGGGGGGGTGAGCAGTTCTTC; cdr3_aa: CASSASAGGGEQFF
clone_size: NA; cdr3_length: 16; d_call: TRBD1; j_call: TRBJ1-1; v_call: TRBV6-6; cdr3_nt: TGTGCCAGCAGTTACCAGGGGGCCAGGGGACATACTGAAGCTTTCTTT; cdr3_aa: CASSYQGARGHTEAFF
clone_size: NA; cdr3_length: 16; d_call: NA; j_call: TRBJ2-2; v_call: TRBV5-5; cdr3_nt: TGTGCCAGCAGCTTGGAGTGGGCGGGAAACACCGGGGAGCTGTTTTTT; cdr3_aa: CASSLEWAGNTGELFF
clone_size: NA; cdr3_length: 14; d_call: TRBD1; j_call: TRBJ2-7; v_call: TRBV27; cdr3_nt: TGTGCCAGCAGTTCTAGCACAGGGGTTCACGAGCAGTACTTC; cdr3_aa: CASSSSTGVHEQYF
clone_size: few; cdr3_length: 13; d_call: NA; j_call: TRBJ2-5; v_call: TRBV19; cdr3_nt: TGTGCCAGTAGTATTTCCTCTCAAGAGACCCAGTACTTC; cdr3_aa: CASSISSQETQYF
clone_size: NA; cdr3_length: 14; d_call: NA; j_call: TRBJ2-3; v_call: TRBV12-5; cdr3_nt: TGTGCTAGTGCCAAGACAGACCCCACAGATACGCAGTATTTT; cdr3_aa: CASAKTDPTDTQYF
clone_size: NA; cdr3_length: 15; d_call: TRBD2; j_call: TRBJ2-1; v_call: TRBV30; cdr3_nt: TGTGCCTGGAGTGTGGGGACTAGCGGGCTAAATGAGCAGTTCTTC; cdr3_aa: CAWSVGTSGLNEQFF
clone_size: once; cdr3_length: 14; d_call: NA; j_call: TRBJ2-6; v_call: TRBV2; cdr3_nt: TGTGCCAGATGGATTAGCTCTGGGGCCAACGGCCTGACTTTC; cdr3_aa: CARWISSGANGLTF
clone_size: NA; cdr3_length: 14; d_call: NA; j_call: TRBJ1-1; v_call: TRBV19; cdr3_nt: TGTGCCAGTAGTATGGTGGGAGGACTCACTGAAGCTTTCTTT; cdr3_aa: CASSMVGGLTEAFF
clone_size: NA; cdr3_length: 15; d_call: NA; j_call: TRBJ1-5; v_call: TRBV11-2; cdr3_nt: TGTGCCAGCAGCTTACGAGGGTATGGCAATCAGCCCCAGCATTTT; cdr3_aa: CASSLRGYGNQPQHF
clone_size: NA; cdr3_length: 17; d_call: TRBD2; j_call: TRBJ2-7; v_call: TRBV28; cdr3_nt: TGTGCCAGCAGTTTAGCCGTGGGTAGCGGGCCGTCCTACGAGCAGTACTTC; cdr3_aa: CASSLAVGSGPSYEQYF
clone_size: NA; cdr3_length: 14; d_call: TRBD1; j_call: TRBJ1-4; v_call: TRBV18; cdr3_nt: TGTGCCAGTTCACTAGACAGGGGAGTTCGAAAACTGTTTTTT; cdr3_aa: CASSLDRGVRKLFF
clone_size: NA; cdr3_length: 13; d_call: TRBD1; j_call: TRBJ1-1; v_call: TRBV30; cdr3_nt: TGTGCCTGGAGTGATCAGGGGGGCACTGAAGCTTTCTTT; cdr3_aa: CAWSDQGGTEAFF
clone_size: NA; cdr3_length: 14; d_call: NA; j_call: TRBJ1-2; v_call: TRBV7-3; cdr3_nt: TGTGCCAGCAGCTTAACCCCCGGCCTGGAGGGCTACACCTTC; cdr3_aa: CASSLTPGLEGYTF
clone_size: once; cdr3_length: 15; d_call: NA; j_call: TRBJ1-1; v_call: TRBV6-1; cdr3_nt: TGTGCCAGCAGGGGTTTCTCAGGTACGAACACTGAAGCTTTCTTT; cdr3_aa: CASRGFSGTNTEAFF
clone_size: NA; cdr3_length: 15; d_call: TRBD1; j_call: TRBJ2-5; v_call: TRBV19; cdr3_nt: TGTGCCAGTAGCTTCGGACAGGGGACTTGGGAGACCCAGTACTTC; cdr3_aa: CASSFGQGTWETQYF
clone_size: NA; cdr3_length: 17; d_call: NA; j_call: TRBJ1-5; v_call: TRBV19; cdr3_nt: TGTGCCAGTAGTATAGATCGGGGACATCTTAGCAATCAGCCCCAGCATTTT; cdr3_aa: CASSIDRGHLSNQPQHF
clone_size: NA; cdr3_length: 16; d_call: NA; j_call: TRBJ1-4; v_call: TRBV19; cdr3_nt: TGTGCCAGTAACCACAAGCCGGCGGGGGTTCATGAAAAACTGTTTTTT; cdr3_aa: CASNHKPAGVHEKLFF
clone_size: NA; cdr3_length: 13; d_call: TRBD2; j_call: TRBJ2-5; v_call: TRBV5-6; cdr3_nt: TGTGCCAGCAGCCCGGGACTACAAGAGACCCAGTACTTC; cdr3_aa: CASSPGLQETQYF
clone_size: NA; cdr3_length: 17; d_call: NA; j_call: TRBJ1-6; v_call: TRBV5-1; cdr3_nt: TGCGCCAGCAGCTTGTCTGGGGGCCATCGGTCTAATTCACCCCTCCACTTT; cdr3_aa: CASSLSGGHRSNSPLHF
clone_size: NA; cdr3_length: 14; d_call: NA; j_call: TRBJ2-2; v_call: TRBV6-5; cdr3_nt: TGTGCCAGCAGTTATTCTCCGAACACCGGGGAGCTGTTTTTT; cdr3_aa: CASSYSPNTGELFF
clone_size: NA; cdr3_length: 15; d_call: TRBD1; j_call: TRBJ2-3; v_call: TRBV5-4; cdr3_nt: TGTGCCAGCAGCTTGGGTGGGACAGGGGGGTATACGCAGTATTTT; cdr3_aa: CASSLGGTGGYTQYF
clone_size: NA; cdr3_length: 15; d_call: NA; j_call: TRBJ2-7; v_call: TRBV4-1; cdr3_nt: TGCGCCAGCAGCCAAGGCGTCTATGGCTCCTACGAGCAGTACTTC; cdr3_aa: CASSQGVYGSYEQYF
clone_size: NA; cdr3_length: 19; d_call: NA; j_call: TRBJ1-5; v_call: TRBV21-1; cdr3_nt: TGTGCCAGCAGCATTTGGCGCCGGGACAGATGGAATAGCAATCAGCCCCAGCATTTT; cdr3_aa: CASSIWRRDRWNSNQPQHF
clone_size: many; cdr3_length: 13; d_call: NA; j_call: TRBJ2-2; v_call: TRBV6-6; cdr3_nt: TGTGCCACTTGCCTCCCAGAAAGCGGGGAGCTGTTTTTT; cdr3_aa: CATCLPESGELFF
clone_size: NA; cdr3_length: 16; d_call: TRBD1; j_call: TRBJ1-6; v_call: TRBV18; cdr3_nt: TGTGCCAGCTCACCTTGGACAGGGGTTTATAATTCACCCCTCCACTTT; cdr3_aa: CASSPWTGVYNSPLHF
clone_size: NA; cdr3_length: 15; d_call: NA; j_call: TRBJ2-3; v_call: TRBV28; cdr3_nt: TGTGCCAGCAGTTTCGGTCTACCTCGCACAGATACGCAGTATTTT; cdr3_aa: CASSFGLPRTDTQYF
clone_size: NA; cdr3_length: 14; d_call: TRBD1; j_call: TRBJ1-2; v_call: TRBV19; cdr3_nt: TGTGCCAGCCTGACAGGGGATAGCCACTATGGCTACACCTTC; cdr3_aa: CASLTGDSHYGYTF
clone_size: NA; cdr3_length: 15; d_call: NA; j_call: TRBJ1-4; v_call: TRBV7-6; cdr3_nt: TGTGCCAGCAGCTTTACGGGGGGATCTAATGAAAAACTGTTTTTT; cdr3_aa: CASSFTGGSNEKLFF